The 25 T cell receptor beta chains in this list originate from one sample, sequenced in a study of CD8+CD57+ T cells in acquired aplastic anemia. Genomic DNA constituted the template upon which TCR beta VDJ and CDR3 profiling was performed. TCRdb passed the reads through MiXCR, listing each CDR3 protein once. The table shows 190,000 or so distinct CDR3 sequences, with less than 60% occurring only once. Before being chosen for sequencing, patients had shown CD8+CD57+ cell expansion by flow cytometry. The sequencing input was sorted CD4+, CD8+, or CD8+CD57+ T cells (not recorded which) from PBMCs. Every receptor here comes from a human donor with aplastic anemia.

This clonotype was counted at least ten times. J is TRBJ2-4 and V is TRBV6-5; possible D gene TRBD1, 6 bases. The ends were cut back, 4 bases at V and 0 bases at J, with 13 bases in the middle. The CDR3 runs 16 residues. CDR1 MNHEY and CDR2 SVGAGI come from the germline V gene. In nucleotides, the CDR3 is TGTGCCAGCAGTTCCCAGGGGCCCGTAGCCAAAAACATTCAGTACTTC. This gives the protein CASSSQGPVAKNIQYF.

V and J are TRBV3-1 and TRBJ2-1; the D call may be TRBD1 or TRBD2 (5 bases each). The CDR3 contains 14 residues. Germline V gene lookup returns CDR1 LGHDT and CDR2 YNNKEL (reference sequence). The V end lost 9 bases, the J end lost 4 bases, and 16 bases lay between the germline ends. The CDR3 nucleotides read TGTGCCAGTTCTCCGGGACCAAAATACAATGAGCAGTTCTTC. Its protein product is CASSPGPKYNEQFF.

A word on this clonotype: Being one base from a much bigger clone, this may be a read error. This chain links TRBV6-4 with TRBJ2-3, with TRBD1 identical over 7 bases. This CDR3 is 15 amino acids long. Germline CDR1 is MRHNA and CDR2 is SNTAGT. The CDR3 DNA reads TGTGTCAGCAGTGACCCAGGGACAGAAAGAGATACGCAGTATTTT. Translating it yields CVSSDPGTERDTQYF.

This clonotype came up a few times. A much larger clone differs from this one at a single base, so this may be a read error. The chain couples TRBV5-1 to TRBJ1-5, with D perhaps matching TRBD1 (5 bases). This CDR3 contains 15 residues. Germline CDR1 and CDR2: SGHRS and YFSETQ. The CDR3 is CVSSLASGWNQPQHF. The CDR3 DNA follows: TGCGTCAGCAGCTTGGCGTCAGGGTGGAATCAGCCCCAGCATTTT.

The rearrangement joins TRBV29-1 to TRBJ1-1; 9 nucleotides agree with TRBD1. The J segment lost 0 bases and the V segment lost 7 bases, leaving 3 bases of the junction unmatched. The CDR3 loop spans 13 amino acids. CDR1 is SQVTM, CDR2 ANQGSEA, per germline. The chain's CDR3 is CSADRGVNTEAFF. The DNA for the CDR3 is TGCAGCGCCGACAGGGGGGTGAACACTGAAGCTTTCTTT. The variable domain in full, with the rest retrieved from reference TRBV29-1 and TRBJ1-1, is SAVISQKPSRDICQRGTSLTIQCQVDSQVTMMFWYRQQPGQSLTLIATANQGSEATYESGFVIDKFPISRPNLTFSTLTVSNMSPEDSSIYLCSADRGVNTEAFFGQGTRLTVV.

About this clonotype: The conserved phenylalanine or tryptophan is not found at the CDR3 terminus, so this likely reflects a read error. The rearrangement links TRBV2 to TRBJ2-2; D gene uncertain. The CDR3 totals 14 residues. V was pared by 7 bases and J by 4 bases, with 13 bases between. From germline, CDR1 is SNHLY and CDR2 FYNNEI. The DNA for the CDR3 is TGTGCCAGCACTTGGACGGCGACCACCGGGGAGCTGTTTTCT. Translated, it gives CASTWTATTGELFS.

This clonotype was detected many times. V gene TRBV6-1 combines with J gene TRBJ2-5; perhaps TRBD1 as D (6 bases). CDR1 MNHNS and CDR2 SASEGT come from the germline V gene. The CDR3 consists of 13 residues. V was trimmed by 6 bases and J by 7 bases, leaving 15 bases between them. The CDR3 sequence is CASRADSTRTQYF. The CDR3, as DNA: TGTGCCAGCAGAGCGGACAGTACGCGGACCCAGTACTTC.

V and J are TRBV25-1 and TRBJ1-4; 11 bases agree with TRBD1. V shed 2 bases, J shed 3 bases, and the junction held 5 bases outside the gene matches. CDR1 is MGHDK and CDR2 is SYGVNS in the germline V gene. The CDR3 totals 17 residues. The CDR3 nucleotides are TGTGCCAGCAGTGAAGGGACAGGGGGATTAGCTAATGAAAAACTGTTTTTT. Translating it yields CASSEGTGGLANEKLFF.

The chain recombines TRBV7-3 with TRBJ1-2, with D unclear. V was trimmed by 2 bases and J by 5 bases, leaving 9 bases between them. In germline, CDR1 is SGHTA, CDR2 FQGTGA. The CDR3 consists of 13 residues. CDR3 coding DNA: TGTGCCAGCAGCTTAGGGCCAGGTTATGGCTACACCTTC. The encoded protein is CASSLGPGYGYTF.

Notes on this clonotype: A read error may be the cause here, since a much bigger clone is one base away. The CDR3 sequence: CVSRGQSNTEAFF. As DNA, the CDR3 is TGTGTCAGCAGGGGACAGAGTAACACTGAAGCTTTCTTT. The chain recombines TRBV2 with TRBJ1-1; 7 bases map to TRBD1. CDR1 is SNHLY and CDR2 is FYNNEI in the germline V gene. CDR3 length: 13 amino acids.

This sequence joins TRBV9 and TRBJ1-1, with 7 bases aligning to TRBD1. This CDR3 spans 13 amino acids. Trimming took 4 bases from V and 3 from J; bases not matched to a gene: 3. Germline CDR1 reads SGDLS; CDR2 reads YYNGEE. CDR3: CASSHTGDTEAFF. The DNA for the CDR3 is TGTGCCAGCAGCCATACAGGGGACACTGAAGCTTTCTTT.

This clonotype was seen at least ten times. The V and J genes are TRBV20-1 and TRBJ1-3; the D is unclear. V dropped 5 bases and J dropped 1 base, with 18 bases sitting between them. Germline V gene lookup returns CDR1 DFQATT and CDR2 SNEGSKA (reference sequence). The CDR3 extends over 16 amino acids. CDR3: CSASDNPVYSGNTIYF. DNA of the CDR3: TGCAGTGCTTCAGACAACCCCGTGTATTCTGGAAACACCATATATTTT.

This clonotype was seen a few times. A single base separates this from a much larger clone, so it may be a read error. The chain is built from TRBV20-1 and TRBJ2-1, with 13 bases fitting TRBD2. Losses at the gene ends were 3 bases for V and 9 bases for J; bases not matched to a gene: 8. Germline values: CDR1 DFQATT, CDR2 SNEGSKA (reference sequence). The CDR3 has 15 amino acids. In DNA form, the CDR3 reads TGCAGTGCTAGCGGGGGGACTAGCGGGGACAGTGAGCAGTTCTTC. This sequence encodes CSASGGTSGDSEQFF.

This clonotype was observed at least ten times. The V and J genes are TRBV5-8 and TRBJ2-7, with D unclear. Trimming removed 1 base at V and 3 bases at J, with 8 bases between. The length of the CDR3 is 13 residues. Germline V gene lookup returns CDR1 SGHTS and CDR2 YDEGEE. The CDR3 coding sequence is TGTGCCAGCAGCTTGTCCGGATACTACGAGCAGTACTTC. Amino acid sequence: CASSLSGYYEQYF.

The chain carries TRBV19 and TRBJ1-3, with D possibly TRBD1 on 6 matching bases. The germline CDR1 and CDR2 sequences are LNHDA and SQIVND (reference sequence). V was shortened by 3 bases and J by 7 bases, with 16 bases between the two germline ends. The CDR3 runs to 15 residues. The CDR3 loop reads CASSMFNREENTIYF. In DNA form, the CDR3 reads TGTGCCAGTAGTATGTTTAACAGGGAGGAGAACACCATATATTTT.

This clonotype turned up a few times. V usage is TRBV6-1 and J usage is TRBJ1-1; D gene uncertain. V lost 8 bases to trimming and J lost 2 bases, with 15 bases between them. Looked up from germline, CDR1 is MNHNS and CDR2 is SASEGT. This CDR3 spans 14 amino acids. CDR3 sequence (DNA): TGTGCCAGCGGTCCGGGCCATCTAAACACTGAAGCTTTCTTT. Translation gives CASGPGHLNTEAFF.

The sample holds many counts of this clonotype. The rearrangement links TRBV5-1 to TRBJ1-1; 9 positions agree with TRBD1. Per germline, CDR1 SGHRS and CDR2 YFSETQ. The V segment lost 1 base and the J segment 3 bases; nucleotides outside the gene matches: 4. The CDR3 loop spans 15 amino acids. The CDR3 reads CASSLLTGGDTEAFF. The CDR3 nucleotides are TGCGCCAGCAGCTTGCTTACAGGGGGCGACACTGAAGCTTTCTTT.

This rearrangement joins TRBV4-1 to TRBJ2-1; 7 positions agree with TRBD2. The CDR3 is 15 amino acids. Germline lookup yields CDR1 MGHRA and CDR2 YSYEKL. With 1 base clipped from V and 9 bases from J, the junction kept 9 bases outside the gene matches. DNA for the CDR3: TGCGCCAGCAGCCAAGGGGACTATATCCACGGTGAGCAGTTCTTC. This codes for CASSQGDYIHGEQFF.

In regard to this clonotype: A junction boundary mismatches the germline segment, possibly from a read error. The chain recombines TRBV24-1 with TRBJ1-1; perhaps TRBD1 as D (6 bases). The germline CDR1 and CDR2 sequences are KGHDR and SFDVKD. This CDR3 has 15 residues. CDR3: CASSAQQGRNTEAFF. CDR3 DNA: TGTGCCAGCAGTGCCCAACAGGGTCGGAACACTGAAGCTTTCTTT.

The chain is built from TRBV30 and TRBJ2-2; D gene unclear. Trimming shortened V by 2 bases and J by 7 bases, and 11 bases separated the two germline ends. This CDR3 has 13 residues. The germline gives CDR1 GTSNPN, CDR2 SVGIG (reference sequence). The CDR3 region is CAWSTGYDGELFF. The CDR3 DNA reads TGTGCCTGGAGTACCGGGTATGACGGGGAGCTGTTTTTT. Looking up the rest from reference TRBV30 and TRBJ2-2 gives the full variable domain: SQTIHQWPATLVQPVGSPLSLECTVEGTSNPNLYWYRQAAGRGLQLLFYSVGIGQISSEVPQNLSASRPQDRQFILSSKKLLLSDSGFYLCAWSTGYDGELFFGEGSRLTVL.

This chain joins TRBV7-9 and TRBJ2-6, with no clear D. The V gene's germline CDR1 is SEHNR and CDR2 FQNEAQ (reference sequence). The V end lost 2 bases, the J end lost 7 bases, and 3 bases lay between the germline ends. The CDR3 covers 12 residues. CDR3 nucleotide sequence: TGTGCCAGCAGCTTATCCGCCAACGTCCTGACTTTC. It specifies CASSLSANVLTF.

This clonotype occurred once. The V and J genes are TRBV2 and TRBJ1-5; D unclear. Trimming left V 4 bases short and J 4 bases short, with 11 bases between. The CDR3 runs 14 residues. The germline CDR1 and CDR2 sequences are SNHLY and FYNNEI. The CDR3 DNA is TGTGCCAGCAGTGCTCTCGGGTATAATCAGCCCCAGCATTTT. It specifies CASSALGYNQPQHF.

The CDR3 loop is CASRKTGSNEQFF. The CDR3 nucleotides are TGTGCCAGCAGGAAGACAGGGTCCAATGAGCAGTTCTTC. This rearrangement joins TRBV25-1 to TRBJ2-1, with 7 bases matching TRBD1. Germline CDR1 and CDR2: MGHDK and SYGVNS. The CDR3 spans 13 residues. The junction had 5 bases not matched to a gene; V was cut back by 6 bases and J by 6 bases.

The chain recombines TRBV7-6 with TRBJ2-7; 9 nucleotides line up with TRBD1. Germline V gives CDR1 SGHVS, CDR2 FNYEAQ. The CDR3 runs to 14 residues. The V segment lost 5 bases and the J segment 9 bases; nucleotides outside the gene matches: 11. DNA for the CDR3: TGTGCCAGCAGCCCCCCGGGACAGGGTGATTCGCAGTACTTC. Its protein product is CASSPPGQGDSQYF.

This clonotype has only a few counts. The chain is built from TRBV6-1 and TRBJ2-3; TRBD2 matches 7 bases. The junction had 6 bases not matched to a gene; V was cut back by 6 bases and J by 0 bases. Germline CDR1 and CDR2: MNHNS and SASEGT. The CDR3 is 15 residues long. The CDR3 is CASRIDGGSTDTQYF. In DNA, the CDR3 is TGTGCCAGCAGAATCGACGGGGGGAGCACAGATACGCAGTATTTT.